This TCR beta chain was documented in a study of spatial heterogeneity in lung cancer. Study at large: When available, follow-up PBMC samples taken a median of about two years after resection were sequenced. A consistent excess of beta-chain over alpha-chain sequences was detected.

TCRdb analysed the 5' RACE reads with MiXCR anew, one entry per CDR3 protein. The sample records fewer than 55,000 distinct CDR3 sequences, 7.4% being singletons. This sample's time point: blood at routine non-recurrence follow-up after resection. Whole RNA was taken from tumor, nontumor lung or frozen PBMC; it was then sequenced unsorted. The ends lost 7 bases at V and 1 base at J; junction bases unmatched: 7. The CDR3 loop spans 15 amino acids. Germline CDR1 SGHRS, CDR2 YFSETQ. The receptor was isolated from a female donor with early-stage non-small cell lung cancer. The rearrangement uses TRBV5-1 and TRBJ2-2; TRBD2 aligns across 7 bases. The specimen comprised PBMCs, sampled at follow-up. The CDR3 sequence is CASARVAGNTGELFF. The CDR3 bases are TGCGCCAGCGCCCGTGTAGCGGGGAACACCGGGGAGCTGTTTTTT. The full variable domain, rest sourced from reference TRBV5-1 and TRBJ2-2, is KAGVTQTPRYLIKTRGQQVTLSCSPISGHRSVSWYQQTPGQGLQFLFEYFSETQRNKGNFPGRFSGRQFSNSRSEMNVSTLELGDSALYLCASARVAGNTGELFFGEGSRLTVL.